This TCR beta chain was sequenced for a study of T cell repertoires in cytomegalovirus infection. Background on the study: Recently described HLA-C-restricted plus well-studied HLA-B-restricted CMV epitopes were used. Indicated by public TCR beta signatures were CMV infection and matching HLA type.

As regards this clonotype: Its antigen is not known.

TCRdb redid the calling of the reads with MiXCR, one entry per CDR3 protein. The profile shows about 920,000 distinct CDR3 sequences, around 31% of them singletons. Study-level points and caveats: Identification of carriers of CMV plus the relevant HLA was performed using cumulative public TCR beta family frequency.

Germline V gives CDR1 LNHDA, CDR2 SQIVND (reference sequence). The J segment lost 3 bases and the V segment lost 1 base, leaving 6 bases of the junction unmatched. The CDR3 covers 16 residues. The chain joins TRBV19 to TRBJ1-5; TRBD1 matches at 7 bases. The TCR was taken from a human donor in good health (CMV status not recorded). Some clones in this sample may be carry-over from other donors' samples. The sequences come from cultured CD8+ T cells from PBMCs, collected from culture after CMV antigen stimulation. CDR3 nucleotide sequence: TGTGCCAGTAGTATAGTTCAAGGGGGCATCAATCAGCCCCAGCATTTT. Translating gives CASSIVQGGINQPQHF. Together with reference TRBV19 and TRBJ1-5, the CDR3 gives the full variable domain: DGGITQSPKYLFRKEGQNVTLSCEQNLNHDAMYWYRQDPGQGLRLIYYSQIVNDFQKGDIAEGYSVSREKKESFPLTVTSAQKNPTAFYLCASSIVQGGINQPQHFGDGTRLSIL.